The clone carrying this TCR beta chain was observed at least ten times. The antigen is not known. The sample belongs to a study of regulatory T cells in long-lasting Graves disease. About the study: Graves' patients who were just diagnosed had used antithyroid drugs for under 3 months. Findings of the study overall: Persistent disease exhibited a predilection for TRBV28, TRBJ1-2 and TRBJ2-5. Peripheral blood alone, not thyroid tissue, underwent study.

CDR1 ENHRY and CDR2 SYGVKD come from the germline V gene. Losses at the gene ends were 8 bases for V and 6 bases for J; bases not matched to a gene: 9. The CDR3 spans 14 residues. Construction of the TCR beta libraries employed iRepertoire HTBI primers in conjunction with Arm-PCR of CDR3 regions. MiXCR, applied by TCRdb to the multiplex PCR reads, yields one record per CDR3 protein. The profile shows about 320,000 distinct CDR3 sequences, over 15% of them singletons. The time point denotes: newly diagnosed GD, antithyroid drugs for less than 3 months. Extracted PBMC RNA gave rise to the TCR library. Investigators report Graves' disease was diagnosed under American Thyroid Association guidelines.

The gene calls are TRBV10-3 and TRBJ1-1; 10 bases fit TRBD1. Source: peripheral blood mononuclear cells (PBMCs), taken at new diagnosis, from a patient treated with antithyroid drugs. This TCR was recovered from a female donor with Graves disease. This CDR3 is CAISSGTGEAEAFF. CDR3 bases: TGTGCCATCTCCTCGGGGACAGGGGAGGCTGAAGCTTTCTTT.